One sample yielded the 19 T cell receptor beta chains listed below, sequenced in a study of T cell responses to AZD1222 COVID-19 vaccine. Profiled with immunoSEQ multiplex PCR; TCRdb holds only in-frame clones, not every one. This table holds roughly 150,000 clones, roughly 92% found once. This specimen consisted of peripheral blood, obtained on day 0 of AZD1222 vaccination. These receptors came from an adult in good health.

The sample holds a few counts of this clone. The chain carries TRBV7-9 and TRBJ2-4, with D hard to call. Germline V gene data show CDR1 as SEHNR and CDR2 as FQNEAQ (reference sequence). This CDR3 contains 15 residues. V gave up 0 bases and J gave up 6 bases, with 12 bases separating them. The CDR3 region has the DNA TGTGCCAGCAGCTTAGCGCTAGGGTTTGGAAACATTCAGTACTTC. Its translation: CASSLALGFGNIQYF.

This chain connects TRBV15 to TRBJ1-1; 11 bases are a match to TRBD1. V was clipped by 0 bases and J by 8 bases; unmatched bases: 8. Germline V gives CDR1 LNHNV, CDR2 YYDKDF (reference sequence). The CDR3 has 16 amino acids. The CDR3 protein is CATSRDRTGGEKEAFF. DNA for the CDR3: TGTGCCACCAGCAGAGATCGGACAGGGGGCGAAAAGGAAGCTTTCTTT.

Only one count was recorded for this clone. This chain uses TRBV5-6 with TRBJ1-1, with 12 bases aligning to TRBD1. CDR3 length: 17 residues. V lost 4 bases and J lost 1; bases outside the gene matches: 8. Looked up from germline, CDR1 is SGHDT and CDR2 is YYEEEE. CDR3 nucleotide sequence: TGTGCCAGCAGCCTGGGACAGGGGGCGGTACGGAACACTGAAGCTTTCTTT. Its protein is CASSLGQGAVRNTEAFF.

V usage is TRBV6-4 and J usage is TRBJ2-1, with a tentative D call TRBD2 (5 bases). V shed 2 bases and J shed 0 bases, with 8 bases lying between them. CDR1 and CDR2 (germline): MRHNA, SNTAGT. The length of the CDR3 is 15 residues. CDR3 bases: TGTGCCAGCAGTGACAGGGCGGGCTCCTACAATGAGCAGTTCTTC. Its protein is CASSDRAGSYNEQFF.

The chain couples TRBV6-5 to TRBJ1-1, with 8 positions matching TRBD1. The ends lost 6 bases at V and 3 bases at J; junction bases unmatched: 3. CDR1 is MNHEY, CDR2 SVGAGI, per germline. The CDR3 runs 13 residues. CDR3 region: CASRRQGYTEAFF. In DNA form, the CDR3 reads TGTGCCAGCAGAAGACAGGGGTACACTGAAGCTTTCTTT.

The sample holds a few counts of this clone. The chain combines TRBV12-2 with TRBJ2-1; the listed D gene, TRBD1, was not tested against the DNA. TRBV12-2 is recorded as a pseudogene. CDR3 length: 17 amino acids. In DNA, the CDR3 is TGTGCAAGTCGCTTAGGCACGGGACAGAAGACTAACAATGAGCAGTTCTTC. It is translated as CASRLGTGQKTNNEQFF.

The chain joins TRBV2 to TRBJ1-4; 8 nucleotides agree with TRBD1. V lost 6 bases, J lost 6 bases, and 0 bases stayed unmatched. Looked up from germline, CDR1 is SNHLY and CDR2 is FYNNEI. The CDR3 loop spans 12 amino acids. CDR3 region: CASRDRDEKLFF. As DNA, the CDR3 is TGTGCCAGCAGGGACAGGGATGAAAAACTGTTTTTT. The full variable domain, rest sourced from reference TRBV2 and TRBJ1-4, is EPEVTQTPSHQVTQMGQEVILRCVPISNHLYFYWYRQILGQKVEFLVSFYNNEISEKSEIFDDQFSVERPDGSNFTLKIRSTKLEDSAMYFCASRDRDEKLFFGSGTQLSVL.

This chain uses TRBV6-5 with TRBJ1-5; no clear D gene. CDR3 length equals 13 residues. Germline V CDR1 and CDR2: MNHEY, SVGAGI. Trimming pared 6 bases from V and 3 bases from J, leaving 9 bases between. The DNA for the CDR3 is TGTGCCAGCAGCCTGGGTTTCAATCAGCCCCAGCATTTT. Translated, it gives CASSLGFNQPQHF.

The chain joins TRBV28 to TRBJ1-5; weak D call: TRBD1 (6 bases). CDR1 is MDHEN and CDR2 is SYDVKM in the germline V gene. V dropped 2 bases and J dropped 1 base, with 12 bases sitting between them. There are 16 residues in the CDR3. The CDR3 DNA follows: TGTGCCAGCAGTTTAAGGGGGGGACCCAGCAATCAGCCCCAGCATTTT. Amino acids: CASSLRGGPSNQPQHF.

The chain has TRBV18 and TRBJ2-7; possible D gene TRBD1, 6 bases. Germline V gene sequence: CDR1 KGHSH, CDR2 LQKENI. CDR3 size: 16 residues. V dropped 4 bases and J dropped 2 bases, with 18 bases sitting between them. The CDR3 here is CASSRQGQREAYEQYF. CDR3 DNA sequence: TGTGCCAGCTCACGACAAGGACAGCGCGAAGCCTACGAGCAGTACTTC.

This clone has a single count. The chain employs TRBV28 and TRBJ1-1; D is possibly TRBD1 (5 bases). V shed 5 bases and J shed 13 bases, with 26 bases lying between them. Germline V gene data show CDR1 as MDHEN and CDR2 as SYDVKM. The CDR3 runs 15 residues. In nucleotides, the CDR3 is TGTGCCAGCAGTACGACGGGACCGCCGGATCAGAGGGGTTTCTTT. Translation gives CASSTTGPPDQRGFF.

In this sample, this clone turned up a few times. The chain has TRBV7-9 and TRBJ2-2, with 14 bases identical to TRBD2. This CDR3 comprises 17 residues. Germline-derived CDR1 and CDR2 are SEHNR and FQNEAQ (reference sequence). V trimming: 5 bases; J trimming: 1 base; junction bases outside the gene matches: 3. The CDR3 here is CASSPGLAGVNTGELFF. DNA of the CDR3: TGTGCCAGCAGCCCGGGACTAGCGGGGGTGAACACCGGGGAGCTGTTTTTT.

The chain uses TRBV27 and TRBJ2-7; 7 bases agree with TRBD2. V gave up 8 bases and J gave up 0 bases; unmatched junction bases: 7. CDR3 length: 14 residues. CDR1 and CDR2 (germline): MNHEY, SMNVEV (reference sequence). The CDR3 here is CASRRAGASYEQYF. DNA for the CDR3: TGTGCCAGCCGGAGGGCGGGAGCCTCCTACGAGCAGTACTTC.

The chain links TRBV30 to TRBJ2-1; the match to TRBD2 covers 7 bases. Trimming cost V 1 base and J 2 bases; bases outside gene matches: 11. CDR3 length: 17 residues. CDR1 GTSNPN and CDR2 SVGIG come from the germline V gene (reference sequence). For the CDR3, the DNA is TGTGCCTGGAGTGGCCTCAAGGAGGGAGGGCCCTACAATGAGCAGTTCTTC. Translated, it gives CAWSGLKEGGPYNEQFF.

The chain carries TRBV11-3 and TRBJ2-3; D not certain. In germline, CDR1 is SGHNT, CDR2 YENEEA. The CDR3 has 13 amino acids. V gave up 2 bases and J gave up 6 bases, with 9 bases separating them. DNA for the CDR3: TGTGCCAGCAGCTTAAACCCTATGGATACGCAGTATTTT. Its translation: CASSLNPMDTQYF. The full variable domain, with the rest looked up from reference TRBV11-3 and TRBJ2-3, is EAGVVQSPRYKIIEKKQPVAFWCNPISGHNTLYWYLQNLGQGPELLIRYENEEAVDDSQLPKDRFSAERLKGVDSTLKIQPAELGDSAVYLCASSLNPMDTQYFGPGTRLTVL.

This clone was observed once. The chain employs TRBV5-1 and TRBJ1-2; D uncertain. The CDR3 runs to 13 residues. Germline CDR1 reads SGHRS; CDR2 reads YFSETQ. The V end was cut by 1 base, the J end by 4 bases, with 8 bases between. CDR3 nucleotides: TGCGCCAGCAGCTTGATTACGGGCTATGGCTACACCTTC. This sequence encodes CASSLITGYGYTF.

A single count supports this clone. The rearrangement links TRBV6-5 to TRBJ1-1; possibly TRBD1 for D (5 bases). Per germline, CDR1 MNHEY and CDR2 SVGAGI. The CDR3 runs 11 residues. Deletions cut 4 bases from V and 7 bases from J, with 7 bases between. CDR3 sequence: CASSWGFEAFF. DNA of the CDR3: TGTGCCAGCAGTTGGGGCTTTGAAGCTTTCTTT.

This clone was detected only a few times. The chain recombines TRBV7-3 with TRBJ2-7; TRBD1 is a possible D gene (5 bases). The CDR3 consists of 15 residues. The germline V gene encodes CDR1 SGHTA and CDR2 FQGTGA. The V end was cut by 5 bases, the J end by 9 bases, with 23 bases between. The DNA for the CDR3 is TGTGCCAGCAGCCCCCAGGGTGGTAGTACTACGAGGCAGTACTTC. Its protein product is CASSPQGGSTTRQYF.

This chain joins TRBV18 and TRBJ2-5; possibly TRBD2 for D (6 bases). The germline V and J ends were trimmed by 4 bases and 3 bases, with 9 bases remaining between them. This CDR3 region has 13 residues. Germline V gene data show CDR1 as KGHSH and CDR2 as LQKENI. The CDR3 is CASSLGLKETQYF. The CDR3 DNA follows: TGTGCCAGCTCACTGGGACTGAAAGAGACCCAGTACTTC. Full variable domain (remainder filled in from reference TRBV18 and TRBJ2-5): NAGVMQNPRHLVRRRGQEARLRCSPMKGHSHVYWYRQLPEEGLKFMVYLQKENIIDESGMPKERFSAEFPKEGPSILRIQQVVRGDSAAYFCASSLGLKETQYFGPGTRLLVL.